This TCR beta chain was sequenced for a study of T cells in Graves' hyperthyroidism and ophthalmopathy. This clonotype was seen ten or more times. Germline V gene lookup returns CDR1 ENHRY and CDR2 SYGVKD. J lost 5 bases, V lost 2 bases, and 5 bases had no gene match. This CDR3 is built from 15 residues. From RNA transcripts, TCR beta CDR3 regions were amplified. With the HTBI primer set, the TCR CDR3 went through a first round of RT-PCR. Each CDR3 protein gets one entry after TCRdb re-called the multiplex PCR reads with MiXCR. The sample gives roughly 280,000 distinct CDR3 sequences, about a sixth of which show up once; roughly 50% is in the top ten.

J is TRBJ1-1 and V is TRBV10-3; 10 bases align to TRBD1. The sample taken for sequencing was blood. The TCR sequence derives from a woman aged 55-69 years with Graves' ophthalmopathy. This CDR3 is CAISEPGQGRTEAFF. In nucleotides, the CDR3 is TGTGCCATCAGTGAGCCGGGACAGGGGAGAACTGAAGCTTTCTTT.